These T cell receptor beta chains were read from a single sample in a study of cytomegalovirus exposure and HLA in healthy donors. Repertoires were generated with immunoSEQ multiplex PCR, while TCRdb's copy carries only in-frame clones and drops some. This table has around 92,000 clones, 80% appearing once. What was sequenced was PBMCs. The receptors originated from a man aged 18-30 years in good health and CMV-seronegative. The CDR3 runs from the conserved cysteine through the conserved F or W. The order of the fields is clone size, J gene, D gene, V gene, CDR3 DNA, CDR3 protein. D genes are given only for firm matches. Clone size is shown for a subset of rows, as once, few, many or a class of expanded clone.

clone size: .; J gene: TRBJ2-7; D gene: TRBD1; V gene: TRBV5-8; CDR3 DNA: TGTGCCAGCTGGGACCGGGACAGGGGCTCCTACGAGCAGTACTTC; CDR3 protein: CASWDRDRGSYEQYF
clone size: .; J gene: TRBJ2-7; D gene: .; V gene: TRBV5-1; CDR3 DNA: TGCGCCAGCAGCTTGGACACCCAATCCTACGAGCAGTACTTC; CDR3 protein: CASSLDTQSYEQYF
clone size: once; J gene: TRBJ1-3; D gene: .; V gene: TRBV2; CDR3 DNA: TGTGCCCGGCGGCGGAGCTCTGGAAACACCATATATTTT; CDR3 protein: CARRRSSGNTIYF
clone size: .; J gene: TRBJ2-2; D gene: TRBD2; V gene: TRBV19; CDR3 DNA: TGTGCCAGTAGTATAGATCGGCTAGCGGCGAACACCGGGGAGCTGTTTTTT; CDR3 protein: CASSIDRLAANTGELFF
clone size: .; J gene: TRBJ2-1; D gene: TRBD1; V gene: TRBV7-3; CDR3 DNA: TGTGCCAGCAGCGAAGGACAGGGGAGCTACAATGAGCAGTTCTTC; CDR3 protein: CASSEGQGSYNEQFF
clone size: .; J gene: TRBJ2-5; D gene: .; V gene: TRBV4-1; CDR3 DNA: TGCGCCAGCAGCCAAGTGGGGGGAGAGACCCAGTACTTC; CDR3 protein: CASSQVGGETQYF
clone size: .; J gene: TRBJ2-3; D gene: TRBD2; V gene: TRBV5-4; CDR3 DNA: TGTGCCAGCAGCCCTAGCGGGGGGGCGGGTTGGGATACGCAGTATTTT; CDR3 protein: CASSPSGGAGWDTQYF
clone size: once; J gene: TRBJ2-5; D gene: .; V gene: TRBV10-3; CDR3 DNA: TGTGCCATCCCCCGGGACTCTAAGACCCAGTACTTC; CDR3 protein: CAIPRDSKTQYF
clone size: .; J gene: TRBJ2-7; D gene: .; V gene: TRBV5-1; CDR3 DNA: TGCGCCAGCAGCTTGGCCTTACAGGGAGTTGACGAGCAGTACTTC; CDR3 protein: CASSLALQGVDEQYF
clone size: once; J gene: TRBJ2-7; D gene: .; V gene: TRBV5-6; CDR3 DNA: TGTGCCAGCACCTTCCAGGGAATCAATAGCTACGAGCAGTACTTC; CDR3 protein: CASTFQGINSYEQYF
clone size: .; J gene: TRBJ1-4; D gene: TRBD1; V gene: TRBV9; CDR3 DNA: TGTGCCAGCAGCGTAAACCCAACCGGGACAGATGGCGAAAAACTGTTTTTT; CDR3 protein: CASSVNPTGTDGEKLFF
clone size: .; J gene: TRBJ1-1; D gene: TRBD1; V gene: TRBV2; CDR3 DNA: TGTGCCAGCAGTCTTCAGGGGGGGAACACTGAAGCTTTCTTT; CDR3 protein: CASSLQGGNTEAFF
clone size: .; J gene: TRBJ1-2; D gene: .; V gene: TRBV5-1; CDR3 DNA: TGCGCCAGCAGCTTCGGACAGACTTATGGCTACACCTTC; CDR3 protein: CASSFGQTYGYTF
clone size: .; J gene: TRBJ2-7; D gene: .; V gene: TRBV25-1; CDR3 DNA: TGTGCCAGCAGCCCCGGTCACGAGCAGTACTTC; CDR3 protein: CASSPGHEQYF
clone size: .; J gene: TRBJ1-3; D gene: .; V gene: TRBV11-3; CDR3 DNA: TGTGCCAGCAGCTTATTTCTTCGGCAGGGCGTTGGAAACACCATATATTTT; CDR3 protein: CASSLFLRQGVGNTIYF
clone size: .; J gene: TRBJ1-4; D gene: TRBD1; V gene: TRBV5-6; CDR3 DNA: TGTGCCAGCAGCTTGGTAAGCGCGCCGGGACAGGATAATGAAAAACTGTTTTTT; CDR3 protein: CASSLVSAPGQDNEKLFF
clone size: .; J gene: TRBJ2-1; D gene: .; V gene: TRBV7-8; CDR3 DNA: TGTGCCAGCAGCTTAGCGTACGGACAGTACAATGAGCAGTTCTTC; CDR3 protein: CASSLAYGQYNEQFF
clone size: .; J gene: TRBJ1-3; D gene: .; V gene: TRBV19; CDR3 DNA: TGTGCCAGTAGTATTCTGCCCGACTACTCTGGAAACACCATATATTTT; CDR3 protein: CASSILPDYSGNTIYF
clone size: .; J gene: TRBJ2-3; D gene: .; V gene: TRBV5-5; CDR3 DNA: TGTGCCAGCAGCTTGGACCAGGTTACAGATACGCAGTATTTT; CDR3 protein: CASSLDQVTDTQYF
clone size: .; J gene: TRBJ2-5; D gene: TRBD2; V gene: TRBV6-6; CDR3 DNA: TGTGCCAGCAGTTACTCGCAGACTAGCGGGGAGACCCAGTACTTC; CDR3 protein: CASSYSQTSGETQYF
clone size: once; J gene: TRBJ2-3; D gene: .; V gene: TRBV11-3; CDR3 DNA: TGTGCCAGCAGCTTTCTCAGCACAGATACGCAGTATTTT; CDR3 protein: CASSFLSTDTQYF
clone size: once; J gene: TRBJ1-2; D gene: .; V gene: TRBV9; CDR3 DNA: TGTGCCAGCAGTCCGGGATTCTCCTTAGGCGGGGGCTACACCTTC; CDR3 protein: CASSPGFSLGGGYTF
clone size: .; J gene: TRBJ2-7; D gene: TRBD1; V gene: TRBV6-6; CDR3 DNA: TGTGCCAGCAGTTACCTAATGGGACAGGGCTACGAGCAGTACTTC; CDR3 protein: CASSYLMGQGYEQYF